Listed here are 22 T cell receptor beta chains from one sample, sequenced in a study of cytotoxic CD8 clonotypes in ibrutinib-treated CLL. The method was immunoSEQ multiplex PCR; TCRdb's version includes in-frame clones alone and lacks a portion of them. The sample includes more than 110,000 clones, 80% seen only once; the top ten take about 7.6%. The starting material was PBMCs, obtained after 36 months of ibrutinib treatment. These receptors originate from a human donor with chronic lymphocytic leukemia.

The rearrangement links TRBV16 to TRBJ2-1; 11 positions agree with TRBD2. Germline CDR1 and CDR2: KGHSY and FQNENV. The junction had 1 base not matched to a gene; V was cut back by 2 bases and J by 10 bases. This CDR3 has 13 residues. CDR3 residues: CASSQRLAGEQFF. The CDR3 bases are TGTGCCAGCAGCCAAAGACTAGCGGGAGAGCAGTTCTTC.

The sample holds a few counts of this clone. This sequence joins TRBV19 and TRBJ1-1; possible D gene TRBD1, 5 bases. V lost 10 bases and J 5 bases, leaving 17 bases between the germline ends. CDR1 and CDR2 from the germline V gene are LNHDA and SQIVND (reference sequence). The CDR3 sequence is 13 residues long. The CDR3 protein is CATQWNEGTEAFF. CDR3 bases: TGTGCCACCCAATGGAACGAGGGGACTGAAGCTTTCTTT.

The chain carries TRBV5-1 and TRBJ2-7; TRBD1 or TRBD2 may be the D gene (5 bases each). The CDR3 is 14 residues long. V was shortened by 5 bases and J by 6 bases, with 18 bases between the two germline ends. The V gene's germline CDR1 is SGHRS and CDR2 YFSETQ. The CDR3, as DNA: TGCGCCAGCAGTCCGGGGCAGGGCACTGGCGAGCAGTACTTC. Protein sequence: CASSPGQGTGEQYF.

The chain joins TRBV4-1 to TRBJ1-1, with a weak D call TRBD1 (5 bases). The V end was cut by 7 bases, the J end by 10 bases, with 31 bases between. This CDR3 has 17 amino acids. From germline, CDR1 is MGHRA and CDR2 YSYEKL. CDR3 in DNA: TGCGCCAGCACCACCAGTTCGGAGGGAGGGGTGAATGGGCGAGCTTTCTTT. Translated: CASTTSSEGGVNGRAFF.

The chain recombines TRBV6-5 with TRBJ1-1; no definite D call. Trimming cost V 3 bases and J 0 bases, with 2 bases left between them. The CDR3 covers 12 residues. The V gene's germline CDR1 is MNHEY and CDR2 SVGAGI. The CDR3 DNA is TGTGCCAGCAGTTATATGAACACTGAAGCTTTCTTT. Translated, it gives CASSYMNTEAFF.

The genes are TRBV7-9 and TRBJ1-6; TRBD1 agrees at 9 bases. CDR1 is SEHNR, CDR2 FQNEAQ, per germline (reference sequence). CDR3 size: 16 residues. V trimming: 6 bases; J trimming: 0 bases; junction bases outside the gene matches: 3. CDR3 in DNA: TGTGCCAGCAGGGGACAGGGAAACTCCTATAATTCACCCCTCCACTTT. This sequence encodes CASRGQGNSYNSPLHF.

This clone has only a few counts. V and J are TRBV5-1 and TRBJ1-2, with 10 bases that match TRBD1. CDR1 is SGHRS, CDR2 YFSETQ, per germline. This CDR3 has 16 residues. V lost 4 bases and J lost 1; bases outside the gene matches: 7. The CDR3 here is CASSAGTGAINYGYTF. In DNA form, the CDR3 reads TGCGCCAGCAGCGCGGGGACAGGGGCTATTAACTATGGCTACACCTTC.

The chain is built from TRBV5-4 and TRBJ2-2, with D unclear. The CDR3 is made up of 11 amino acids. V was trimmed by 9 bases and J by 7 bases, leaving 10 bases between them. Germline V gene lookup returns CDR1 SGHNT and CDR2 YYREEE (reference sequence). The CDR3 is CATTAGGELFF. CDR3 nucleotides: TGTGCCACCACGGCCGGCGGGGAGCTGTTTTTT. The variable domain in full, with the rest retrieved from reference TRBV5-4 and TRBJ2-2, is ETGVTQSPTHLIKTRGQQVTLRCSSQSGHNTVSWYQQALGQGPQFIFQYYREEENGRGNFPPRFSGLQFPNYSSELNVNALELDDSALYLCATTAGGELFFGEGSRLTVL.

This rearrangement joins TRBV9 to TRBJ2-5, with 7 positions matching TRBD1. CDR3 length equals 15 residues. CDR1 and CDR2 (germline): SGDLS, YYNGEE. V lost 2 bases and J lost 2; bases outside the gene matches: 6. The DNA for the CDR3 is TGTGCCAGCAGCGTTAACTGGGACAGTCAAGAGACCCAGTACTTC. Encoded protein: CASSVNWDSQETQYF.

V gene TRBV6-1 combines with J gene TRBJ1-5, with a tentative D call TRBD1 (6 bases). The CDR3 is 13 residues long. V shed 6 bases and J shed 3 bases, with 9 bases lying between them. Germline V gene sequence: CDR1 MNHNS, CDR2 SASEGT. CDR3 amino acids: CASRDRHNQPQHF. The CDR3 nucleotides are TGTGCCAGCAGGGACAGACACAATCAGCCCCAGCATTTT.

This clone was detected a few times. V is TRBV20-1 and J is TRBJ2-7; D unresolved. Germline loops: CDR1 DFQATT, CDR2 SNEGSKA (reference sequence). There are 11 residues in the CDR3. Trimming took off 3 bases at V and 3 bases at J, with 6 bases between the two ends. CDR3 in amino acids: CSARSIYEQYF. In nucleotides, the CDR3 is TGCAGTGCTAGGTCCATCTACGAGCAGTACTTC.

The chain couples TRBV2 to TRBJ2-7, with D possibly being TRBD1 or TRBD2 (5 bases each). CDR1 SNHLY and CDR2 FYNNEI come from the germline V gene. V lost 5 bases and J 1 base, leaving 18 bases between the germline ends. The CDR3 spans 16 residues. This CDR3 reads CASSPLVGRISYEQYF. The DNA for the CDR3 is TGTGCCAGCAGTCCTCTTGTGGGACGGATTTCCTACGAGCAGTACTTC.

The J gene is TRBJ2-7, the V gene TRBV6-6; D not certain. This CDR3 spans 13 amino acids. V gave up 0 bases and J gave up 3 bases, with 6 bases separating them. Germline V gene lookup returns CDR1 MNHNY and CDR2 SVGAGI (reference sequence). CDR3 protein: CASSYSGSYEQYF. The CDR3 nucleotides are TGTGCCAGCAGTTACTCGGGCAGCTACGAGCAGTACTTC.

V usage is TRBV6-5 and J usage is TRBJ1-5; no firm D call. The V end was cut by 6 bases, the J end by 1 base, with 13 bases between. The CDR3 covers 15 residues. Looked up from germline, CDR1 is MNHEY and CDR2 is SVGAGI. In DNA form, the CDR3 reads TGTGCCAGCAGCTCCGCCTTCGGGAGCAATCAGCCCCAGCATTTT. The encoded protein is CASSSAFGSNQPQHF.

CDR3 residues: CSLIGDGYTF. The DNA of the CDR3 is TGCAGTCTTATCGGGGATGGCTACACCTTC. The chain uses TRBV20-1 and TRBJ1-2; D gene uncertain. This CDR3 contains 10 residues. Trimming stripped 8 bases from V and 6 bases from J, with 10 bases between. Germline CDR1 and CDR2: DFQATT and SNEGSKA (reference sequence).

The chain recombines TRBV7-6 with TRBJ2-2, with a possible D match to TRBD1 (6 bases). This CDR3 is 16 amino acids long. V was pared by 4 bases and J by 1 base, with 13 bases between. The germline CDR1 and CDR2 sequences are SGHVS and FNYEAQ. CDR3 sequence (DNA): TGTGCCAGCAGCTCAAGACCGGGACAGAACACCGGGGAGCTGTTTTTT. This codes for CASSSRPGQNTGELFF.

The CDR3 protein is CASSLRIGYLNTGELFF. CDR3 coding DNA: TGTGCCAGCAGTTTAAGAATCGGATACTTGAACACCGGGGAGCTGTTTTTT. The V and J genes are TRBV27 and TRBJ2-2; D not resolved. This CDR3 region has 17 residues. V lost 2 bases, J lost 1 base, and 14 bases lay in between. The germline gives CDR1 MNHEY, CDR2 SMNVEV (reference sequence).

The chain couples TRBV5-1 to TRBJ1-1; D is unclear. CDR3 size: 14 residues. The germline V gene has CDR1 SGHRS and CDR2 YFSETQ. The V gene lost 0 bases and the J gene lost 5 bases, with 11 bases spanning the gap. CDR3 nucleotides: TGCGCCAGCAGCTTGGTGAGGGAAGGAACTGAAGCTTTCTTT. This codes for CASSLVREGTEAFF.

The chain couples TRBV5-1 to TRBJ1-1, with no clear D. Trimming took 5 bases from V and 5 from J, leaving 16 bases between them. Germline V gene sequence: CDR1 SGHRS, CDR2 YFSETQ. CDR3 length equals 14 residues. The CDR3 reads CASSIGTLGTEAFF. The CDR3 DNA reads TGCGCCAGCAGTATAGGAACCCTGGGGACTGAAGCTTTCTTT.

The gene calls are TRBV18 and TRBJ2-7; D not certain. The germline V gene has CDR1 KGHSH and CDR2 LQKENI. V lost 6 bases, J lost 2 bases, and 11 bases lay in between. The CDR3 consists of 13 residues. CDR3 bases: TGTGCCAGCTCGACGGACGTAACCTACGAGCAGTACTTC. Protein product: CASSTDVTYEQYF.

This chain connects TRBV29-1 to TRBJ2-5; the match to TRBD2 covers 13 bases. With 5 bases clipped from V and 5 bases from J, the junction kept 8 bases outside the gene matches. The CDR3 covers 15 residues. Germline V CDR1 and CDR2: SQVTM, ANQGSEA. Here the CDR3 reads CSVSSTSGGPETQYF. CDR3 nucleotide sequence: TGCAGCGTTTCCTCGACTAGCGGGGGGCCCGAGACCCAGTACTTC.

CDR3 loop: CASSVAGGAYSEQYF. For the CDR3, the DNA is TGTGCCAGCAGCGTAGCAGGGGGCGCTTACAGCGAGCAGTACTTC. The chain links TRBV9 to TRBJ2-7, with 8 bases identical to TRBD1. J lost 6 bases, V lost 0 bases, and 8 bases had no gene match. There are 15 residues in the CDR3. Germline-derived CDR1 and CDR2 are SGDLS and YYNGEE.